A single sample is the source of the 6 T cell receptor beta chains below, sequenced in a study of identical twins. TCRdb independently ran MiXCR on the 5' RACE reads; one entry per CDR3 protein. The table includes fewer than 650,000 distinct CDR3 sequences, 7.5% to 10% detected once. This sample also belongs to another study, concerning yellow fever vaccine responses in identical twins.

The material sequenced was PBMCs. All receptors derive from a young woman in good health.

At least ten counts were recorded for this clonotype. The gene calls are TRBV28 and TRBJ2-4; D gene ambiguous. Germline V lookup: CDR1 MDHEN, CDR2 SYDVKM. V lost 3 bases and J lost 6, with 9 bases in between. The CDR3 totals 13 residues. The CDR3 is CASSLGWGNIQYF. CDR3 nucleotide sequence: TGTGCCAGCAGTTTGGGGTGGGGAAACATTCAGTACTTC.

This clonotype was counted ten times or more. The chain recombines TRBV7-3 with TRBJ2-3, with D perhaps TRBD1 or TRBD2 (5 bases each). Trimming left V 1 base short and J 1 base short, with 6 bases between. Germline CDR1 reads SGHTA; CDR2 reads FQGTGA. There are 14 residues in the CDR3. The DNA of the CDR3 is TGTGCCAGCAGCTTAATGGGGGGCACAGATACGCAGTATTTT. It yields the protein CASSLMGGTDTQYF.

This clonotype occurred a few times. The chain has TRBV12-3 or TRBV12-4 and TRBJ2-5; either TRBD1 or TRBD2 may supply D (6 bases each). This CDR3 has 16 amino acids. Trimming removed 3 bases at V and 5 bases at J, with 19 bases between. CDR3 sequence: CASSLRGVRFMETQYF. In DNA form, the CDR3 reads TGTGCCAGCAGTTTGAGGGGGGTACGGTTTATGGAGACCCAGTACTTC.

This clonotype was seen a handful of times. The rearrangement links TRBV7-8 to TRBJ2-3; TRBD2 aligns across 13 bases. J gave up 8 bases and V 5 bases, and 7 bases lay outside the gene matches. The CDR3 extends over 15 amino acids. CDR1 and CDR2 (germline): SGHVS, FQNEAQ. CDR3 nucleotide sequence: TGTGCCAGCAGCCCCATACTAGCGGGGGGGGGTACGCAGTATTTT. Its protein product is CASSPILAGGGTQYF.

This clonotype appeared many times. The chain recombines TRBV3-1 with TRBJ2-7; 10 bases match TRBD1. Trimming took 6 bases from V and 3 from J; bases not matched to a gene: 5. The V gene's germline CDR1 is LGHDT and CDR2 YNNKEL (reference sequence). The CDR3 has 14 amino acids. For the CDR3, the DNA is TGTGCCAGCAGACCCGGGACAGGGGTCTACGAGCAGTACTTC. This encodes CASRPGTGVYEQYF.

This clonotype was recorded a few times. A read error may be the cause here, since a much bigger clone is one base away. This rearrangement joins TRBV6-1 to TRBJ1-5; D gene uncertain. The length of the CDR3 is 13 residues. The germline V gene encodes CDR1 MNHNS and CDR2 SASEGT. V was trimmed by 7 bases and J by 0 bases, leaving 7 bases between them. CDR3 sequence (DNA): TGTGCCAGCAAGCGGGATAGCAATCAGCCCCAGCATTTT. This codes for CASKRDSNQPQHF.